Below, 10 T cell receptor beta chains from the same sample are listed, as sequenced in a study of tumor-infiltrating lymphocytes in primary liver carcinoma. From around 0.5 ug of total RNA, TCR beta-specific cDNA was reverse-transcribed using a constant-region primer. It was through three nested multiplex PCR rounds of slightly modified ARM-PCR that TCR beta libraries arose. TRBV1-TRBV30 forward primers paired with a C-beta reverse primer were used in the first two PCR rounds, which ran approximately 10 cycles each. TCRdb analysed the multiplex PCR reads with MiXCR anew, one entry per CDR3 protein. The table records 45,000 or so distinct CDR3 sequences, roughly 74% of them present only once. Starting material for RNA and DNA co-extraction consisted of about 20-30 mg of unsorted bulk tissue. Input material: tumor-adjacent normal liver tissue. Every receptor here comes from a woman aged 25 to 45 with primary liver carcinoma and hepatitis B virus infection.

This clonotype ranks as medium-sized. The gene calls are TRBV6-1 and TRBJ2-1; TRBD2 agrees at 10 bases. V dropped 3 bases and J dropped 8; count of bases not matched to a gene: 10. This CDR3 region has 16 residues. CDR1 and CDR2 from the germline V gene are MNHNS and SASEGT. CDR3 sequence (DNA): TGTGCCAGCAGTGACCCAGCGGGAGGGGAGGGACATGAGCAGTTCTTC. This sequence encodes CASSDPAGGEGHEQFF.

A word on this clonotype: A read error may produce the germline difference seen at one junction end. This rearrangement joins TRBV6-2 or TRBV6-3 to TRBJ2-1; 14 positions match TRBD2. In germline, CDR1 is MNHEY, CDR2 SVGEGT. CDR3 length equals 21 residues. CDR3 sequence reads: CASSYREGLAGVPGSYSEQFF. CDR3 in DNA: TGTGCCAGCAGTTACCGTGAGGGACTAGCGGGAGTTCCTGGTTCATACAGTGAGCAGTTCTTC.

This clonotype occurred once. A read error may account for a junction end that differs from germline. The rearrangement links TRBV6-2 or TRBV6-3 to TRBJ2-5; D possibly corresponds to TRBD2 (5 bases). Germline values: CDR1 MNHEY, CDR2 SVGEGT. This CDR3 has 14 amino acids. The CDR3 loop is CASGRTSDWETQYF. In DNA form, the CDR3 reads TGTGCCAGCGGCAGGACCTCCGACTGGGAGACCCAGTATTTC.

As regards this clonotype: The junction differs from germline at one of its ends, possibly a read error. This chain uses TRBV5-1 with TRBJ2-4, with 11 bases aligning to TRBD1. Germline CDR1 and CDR2: SGHRS and YFSETQ. CDR3 length: 16 amino acids. CDR3 protein: CVSSSGTGGTKNIQYF. CDR3 bases: TGCGTCAGCAGCTCCGGGACAGGGGGGACCAAAAACATTCAGTACTTC.

Only a few counts were recorded for this clonotype. A much larger clone sits a single nucleotide away, making a read error possible. The chain employs TRBV28 and TRBJ2-7; D not certain. V was cut by 6 bases and J by 4 bases, with 7 bases left in between. This CDR3 is 11 amino acids long. CDR1 and CDR2 from the germline V gene are MDHEN and SYDVKM. The CDR3 is CASSVRYEQYF. For the CDR3, the DNA is TGTGCCAGCAGCGTCCGATACGAGCAGTACTTC. The complete variable domain, with remaining parts taken from reference TRBV28 and TRBJ2-7, reads DVKVTQSSRYLVKRTGEKVFLECVQDMDHENMFWYRQDPGLGLRLIYFSYDVKMKEKGDIPEGYSVSREKKERFSLILESASTNQTSMYLCASSVRYEQYFGPGTRLTVT.

V usage is TRBV30 and J usage is TRBJ2-3; D gene uncertain. This CDR3 region has 14 residues. V lost 4 bases and J lost 7, with 18 bases in between. The germline CDR1 and CDR2 sequences are GTSNPN and SVGIG (reference sequence). The CDR3 DNA reads TGTGCCTGGAAAAGCCTATTAGTGACAAATACGCAGTATTTT. It is translated as CAWKSLLVTNTQYF.

This clonotype was detected a few times. A read error may account for a junction end that differs from germline. The CDR3 reads CNVEAGGQDYEKLFF. CDR3 DNA: TGCAACGTTGAAGCCGGGGGACAGGACTATGAAAAACTGTTTTTT. The J gene is TRBJ1-4, the V gene TRBV29-1, with 8 bases identical to TRBD1. Germline lookup yields CDR1 SQVTM and CDR2 ANQGSEA. This CDR3 contains 15 residues.

V is TRBV11-2 and J is TRBJ2-3; TRBD1 is a possible D gene (6 bases). The last part of the DNA fits TRBJ1-5 better; the J call may be wrong. CDR3 length: 17 residues. Germline assignment: CDR1 SGHAT and CDR2 FQNNGV. The DNA for the CDR3 is TGTGCCAGCAGCCATCGAGGGATCGGGGGCCTCACAGATACGCAGCATTTT. The encoded protein is CASSHRGIGGLTDTQHF.

A word on this clonotype: This sequence may be a read error, since a much larger clone differs from it by one base. The genes are TRBV2 and TRBJ2-4, with TRBD2 identical over 8 bases. Germline V gene data show CDR1 as SNHLY and CDR2 as FYNNEI. The CDR3 runs 15 residues. The V and J ends lost 7 bases and 1 base, in that order; junction bases with no gene match: 6. The CDR3 loop is CASTHSGIAKNIQYF. CDR3 DNA sequence: TGTGCCAGCACCCATAGCGGGATTGCCAAAAACATTCAGTACTTC.

As to this clonotype: This CDR3 is missing its conserved last phenylalanine or tryptophan, likely due to a read error. V is TRBV6-2 or TRBV6-3 and J is TRBJ1-5; D uncertain. Germline assignment: CDR1 MNHEY and CDR2 SVGEGT. The CDR3 extends over 13 amino acids. CDR3 protein: CASSYTEVQPQHY. DNA for the CDR3: TGTGCCAGCAGTTATACGGAGGTCCAGCCTCAGCATTAT.